One sample yielded the 18 T cell receptor beta chains listed below, sequenced in a study of OX40 agonist ivuxolimab in advanced cancers. Libraries were made using the immunoSEQ multiplex PCR assay. As stored in TCRdb, this immuneACCESS dataset retains in-frame rearrangements with V and J assigned. A fraction of the clones does not appear; measured against another copy, unresolved V genes explain less than half of the discrepancy, and the remainder lacks a known reason. The sample table lists 60,000 to 75,000 clones, 84% of them with a count of one. The top ten hold about 27% of the sample. The sample in question was CD4+ or CD8+ T cells sorted from blood, obtained in a trial of the OX40 agonist ivuxolimab. The receptors were gathered from an adult with an advanced solid tumor such as melanoma, head and neck, liver or kidney cancer.

The V and J genes are TRBV9 and TRBJ2-5, with 11 nucleotides matching TRBD1. The V segment lost 5 bases and the J segment 4 bases; nucleotides outside the gene matches: 1. The CDR3 is 13 amino acids. Looked up from germline, CDR1 is SGDLS and CDR2 is YYNGEE. CDR3 coding DNA: TGTGCCAGCAGGGGGACAGGGGGAGAGACCCAGTACTTC. It specifies CASRGTGGETQYF. The variable domain in full, completed from reference TRBV9 and TRBJ2-5, reads DSGVTQTPKHLITATGQRVTLRCSPRSGDLSVYWYQQSLDQGLQFLIQYYNGEERAKGNILERFSAQQFPDLHSELNLSSLELGDSALYFCASRGTGGETQYFGPGTRLLVL.

The rearrangement links TRBV5-4 to TRBJ1-6; 8 bases align to TRBD1. V was pared by 4 bases and J by 8 bases, with 5 bases of the junction left unmatched. The CDR3 contains 14 residues. The germline gives CDR1 SGHNT, CDR2 YYREEE (reference sequence). Here the CDR3 reads CASSLTGAHSPLHF. In DNA, the CDR3 is TGTGCCAGCAGCCTGACAGGGGCGCATTCACCCCTCCACTTT.

This clone was observed once. This chain joins TRBV30 and TRBJ1-6; 7 positions match TRBD1. Germline CDR1 is GTSNPN and CDR2 is SVGIG (reference sequence). This CDR3 is built from 14 residues. Germline trimming cut 0 bases from V and 10 bases from J; bases unmatched to any gene: 6. The CDR3 sequence: CAWSVQTGLSPLHF. Written as DNA, the CDR3 is TGTGCCTGGAGTGTCCAGACAGGGTTATCACCCCTCCACTTT. Full variable domain (outside the CDR3, taken from reference TRBV30 and TRBJ1-6): SQTIHQWPATLVQPVGSPLSLECTVEGTSNPNLYWYRQAAGRGLQLLFYSVGIGQISSEVPQNLSASRPQDRQFILSSKKLLLSDSGFYLCAWSVQTGLSPLHFGNGTRLTVT.

The gene calls are TRBV5-1 and TRBJ2-3, with unresolved D. The CDR3 contains 12 residues. V gave up 5 bases and J gave up 0 bases, with 4 bases separating them. Germline V lookup: CDR1 SGHRS, CDR2 YFSETQ. CDR3: CASRESTDTQYF. The CDR3 nucleotides are TGCGCCAGCAGGGAGAGCACAGATACGCAGTATTTT.

V gene TRBV5-1 combines with J gene TRBJ2-5, with 7 bases lining up with TRBD2. Germline CDR1 SGHRS, CDR2 YFSETQ. The CDR3 spans 15 residues. V trimming: 3 bases; J trimming: 3 bases; junction bases outside the gene matches: 8. The CDR3 spells CASSWQAGREETQYF. The CDR3 nucleotides are TGCGCCAGCAGCTGGCAAGCGGGGAGGGAAGAGACCCAGTACTTC.

The gene calls are TRBV7-6 and TRBJ2-2; D may be TRBD1 (6 bases). The V and J ends lost 6 bases and 2 bases respectively, with 10 bases between them. Per germline, CDR1 SGHVS and CDR2 FNYEAQ. This CDR3 region has 14 residues. In DNA form, the CDR3 reads TGTGCCAGCAGGCTGGACAGAAACACCGGGGAGCTGTTTTTT. It codes for CASRLDRNTGELFF.

V gene TRBV7-9 combines with J gene TRBJ2-1, with D unresolved. The ends were cut back, 1 base at V and 5 bases at J, with 3 bases in the middle. The germline CDR1 and CDR2 sequences are SEHNR and FQNEAQ (reference sequence). CDR3 length equals 12 residues. The CDR3 coding sequence is TGTGCCAGCAGCTTAGAGAACAATGAGCAGTTCTTC. It translates to CASSLENNEQFF. The whole variable domain, remainder taken from reference TRBV7-9 and TRBJ2-1, is DTGVSQNPRHKITKRGQNVTFRCDPISEHNRLYWYRQTLGQGPEFLTYFQNEAQLEKSRLLSDRFSAERPKGSFSTLEIQRTEQGDSAMYLCASSLENNEQFFGPGTRLTVL.

The rearrangement joins TRBV19 to TRBJ1-5, with D hard to call. The CDR3 consists of 12 residues. CDR1 LNHDA and CDR2 SQIVND come from the germline V gene (reference sequence). V lost 7 bases and J 4 bases, leaving 8 bases between the germline ends. The CDR3 DNA reads TGTGCCAGTACGGCTCAAAATCAGCCCCAGCATTTT. Its translation is CASTAQNQPQHF.

This CDR3 reads CASSVSGGILVSTDTQYF. The DNA for the CDR3 is TGTGCCAGCAGCGTGAGCGGGGGGATCCTGGTTAGCACAGATACGCAGTATTTT. The V and J genes are TRBV28 and TRBJ2-3; TRBD2 agrees at 9 bases. CDR1 is MDHEN, CDR2 SYDVKM, per germline. The V segment lost 6 bases and the J segment 0 bases; nucleotides outside the gene matches: 13. The CDR3 length is 18 residues.

The J gene is TRBJ2-6, the V gene TRBV12-5; D is uncertain. CDR3 length equals 13 residues. Germline V gene data show CDR1 as LGHNT and CDR2 as FRNRAP. Deletions cut 5 bases from V and 2 bases from J, with 4 bases between. This CDR3 reads CASGPPGANVLTF. The CDR3 DNA sequence: TGTGCTAGTGGTCCCCCTGGGGCCAACGTCCTGACTTTC.

The chain links TRBV28 to TRBJ1-4; possibly TRBD1 for D (6 bases). In germline, CDR1 is MDHEN, CDR2 SYDVKM. Trimming took off 4 bases at V and 2 bases at J, with 11 bases between the two ends. CDR3 length: 15 residues. CDR3 DNA sequence: TGTGCCAGCAGTTCGCCGAGGGGGACTAATGAAAAACTGTTTTTT. Translation gives CASSSPRGTNEKLFF. Complete variable domain (other parts from reference TRBV28 and TRBJ1-4): DVKVTQSSRYLVKRTGEKVFLECVQDMDHENMFWYRQDPGLGLRLIYFSYDVKMKEKGDIPEGYSVSREKKERFSLILESASTNQTSMYLCASSSPRGTNEKLFFGSGTQLSVL.

Here the CDR3 DNA reads TGTGCCAGCAGCTTCGGGGGGGCGCAAGGAAACACCATATATTTT. Amino acid sequence: CASSFGGAQGNTIYF. V usage is TRBV11-2 and J usage is TRBJ1-3; weak D call: TRBD1 (6 bases). CDR1 SGHAT and CDR2 FQNNGV come from the germline V gene. This CDR3 is built from 15 residues. V was cut by 3 bases and J by 4 bases, with 13 bases left in between.

The rearrangement links TRBV7-2 to TRBJ2-1; TRBD2 matches at 11 bases. In germline, CDR1 is SGHTA, CDR2 FQGNSA. Germline trimming cut 0 bases from V and 6 bases from J; bases unmatched to any gene: 10. This CDR3 has 18 residues. CDR3 sequence reads: CASSLAGGRTSGFNEQFF. CDR3 sequence (DNA): TGTGCCAGCAGCTTAGCCGGCGGCCGGACTAGCGGGTTCAATGAGCAGTTCTTC.

This chain joins TRBV19 and TRBJ2-1; a possible D gene is TRBD1 (7 bases). The ends were cut back, 0 bases at V and 9 bases at J, with 12 bases in the middle. The V gene's germline CDR1 is LNHDA and CDR2 SQIVND (reference sequence). The CDR3 loop spans 14 amino acids. The CDR3 DNA sequence: TGTGCCAGTAGTATAGAAAGGGGGCGGGGTGAGCAGTTCTTC. Its translation: CASSIERGRGEQFF.

The rearrangement joins TRBV27 to TRBJ1-2, with TRBD1 matching over 9 bases. J lost 6 bases, V lost 5 bases, and 13 bases had no gene match. CDR3 length: 16 residues. From germline, CDR1 is MNHEY and CDR2 SMNVEV (reference sequence). In DNA form, the CDR3 reads TGTGCCAGCAGTCGCCGGGACAGGGAAGGGCCTCATGGCTACACCTTC. It specifies CASSRRDREGPHGYTF.

On this clone: The same CDR3 is also encoded by other DNA sequences in this sample. The chain carries TRBV19 and TRBJ1-5; no clear D gene. Germline V gene data show CDR1 as LNHDA and CDR2 as SQIVND (reference sequence). Trimming left V 5 bases short and J 5 bases short, with 10 bases between. The CDR3 is made up of 13 amino acids. The CDR3 sequence is CASSLRSDQPQHF. The DNA of the CDR3 is TGTGCCAGTAGTCTCCGGTCAGATCAGCCCCAGCATTTT.

The chain couples TRBV7-9 to TRBJ2-7, with D perhaps matching TRBD1 (6 bases). The germline V gene has CDR1 SEHNR and CDR2 FQNEAQ (reference sequence). The CDR3 runs to 14 residues. Trimming took off 3 bases at V and 1 base at J, with 10 bases between the two ends. This CDR3 reads CASSLDSSSYEQYF. CDR3 coding DNA: TGTGCCAGCAGCTTGGACAGCTCATCCTACGAGCAGTACTTC.

The chain has TRBV7-2 and TRBJ1-1; D is ambiguous. Per the germline V gene, CDR1 is SGHTA and CDR2 is FQGNSA. The CDR3 spans 16 residues. The ends were cut back, 5 bases at V and 1 base at J, with 17 bases in the middle. CDR3 DNA: TGTGCCAGCAGCGAGACTCCACGTCCGCAGAACACTGAAGCTTTCTTT. It specifies CASSETPRPQNTEAFF.